One and the same sample provided the 32 T cell receptor beta chains below, sequenced in a study of T cell repertoires in cytomegalovirus infection. TCRdb itself ran the reads through MiXCR, one entry per CDR3 protein. The sample contains hundreds of thousands of distinct CDR3 sequences, over 9% of which appear only once. Sequencing was carried out using PBMCs. Receptors originate from a human donor in good health (CMV status not recorded). Some clones in this sample may be carry-over from other donors' samples.

The sample holds many counts of this clonotype. The chain combines TRBV5-1 with TRBJ2-7; no clear D gene. The length of the CDR3 is 12 residues. Trimming took off 4 bases at V and 10 bases at J, with 15 bases between the two ends. Germline V gene lookup returns CDR1 SGHRS and CDR2 YFSETQ. CDR3: CASSIPGNSQYF. CDR3 DNA: TGCGCCAGCAGCATCCCGGGCAATTCTCAGTACTTC.

This clonotype was seen repeatedly, ten times or more. The chain couples TRBV5-1 to TRBJ2-7; maybe TRBD2 (6 bases). V lost 0 bases and J lost 3, with 19 bases in between. The CDR3 is 17 residues long. From germline, CDR1 is SGHRS and CDR2 YFSETQ. The CDR3 region has the DNA TGCGCCAGCAGCTTGGCCCGGGGGACTGGCCTGTTCTACGAGCAGTACTTC. It encodes CASSLARGTGLFYEQYF. Full variable domain (remainder filled in from reference TRBV5-1 and TRBJ2-7): KAGVTQTPRYLIKTRGQQVTLSCSPISGHRSVSWYQQTPGQGLQFLFEYFSETQRNKGNFPGRFSGRQFSNSRSEMNVSTLELGDSALYLCASSLARGTGLFYEQYFGPGTRLTVT.

This clonotype showed up just a few times. V is TRBV6-1 and J is TRBJ2-7; D remains ambiguous. This CDR3 contains 12 residues. V gave up 0 bases and J gave up 5 bases, with 5 bases separating them. CDR1 and CDR2 (germline): MNHNS, SASEGT. The CDR3 loop reads CASSEARNEQYF. Written as DNA, the CDR3 is TGTGCCAGCAGTGAAGCCCGGAACGAGCAGTACTTC.

The rearrangement links TRBV12-3 or TRBV12-4 to TRBJ2-5, with 10 positions matching TRBD2. J gave up 5 bases and V 7 bases, and 7 bases lay outside the gene matches. CDR3 length equals 14 residues. The CDR3 loop reads CASKAGGPGETQYF. CDR3 nucleotides: TGTGCCAGCAAAGCGGGAGGGCCCGGGGAGACCCAGTACTTC.

This clonotype was seen ten or more times. V usage is TRBV7-2 and J usage is TRBJ1-2; 12 nucleotides agree with TRBD1. The CDR3 has 15 residues. Germline V lookup: CDR1 SGHTA, CDR2 FQGNSA. V was clipped by 5 bases and J by 5 bases; unmatched bases: 6. The CDR3 nucleotides read TGTGCCAGCAGCCCCCGGGACAGGGGGCATTATGGCTACACCTTC. It specifies CASSPRDRGHYGYTF.

The table lists this clonotype with many counts. V gene TRBV28 combines with J gene TRBJ2-5; 9 bases fit TRBD2. Trimming at V came to 7 bases and at J to 4 bases, leaving 1 base not matched to a gene. The CDR3 runs to 12 residues. Germline V gene sequence: CDR1 MDHEN, CDR2 SYDVKM. CDR3 sequence: CASKLAGETQYF. As DNA, the CDR3 is TGTGCCAGCAAACTAGCGGGAGAGACCCAGTACTTC. The variable domain in full, with the rest retrieved from reference TRBV28 and TRBJ2-5, is DVKVTQSSRYLVKRTGEKVFLECVQDMDHENMFWYRQDPGLGLRLIYFSYDVKMKEKGDIPEGYSVSREKKERFSLILESASTNQTSMYLCASKLAGETQYFGPGTRLLVL.

This clonotype has more than one count but fewer than ten. This sequence joins TRBV6-6 and TRBJ2-7; 7 bases line up with TRBD2. The V gene's germline CDR1 is MNHNY and CDR2 SVGAGI (reference sequence). After removal of 9 bases from V and 3 bases from J, the junction contained 11 bases not matched to a gene. CDR3 size: 14 residues. CDR3 DNA sequence: TGTGCCAGTGGGAGGGAGACATTCAACTACGAGCAGTACTTC. This encodes CASGRETFNYEQYF.

This clonotype was counted only a few times. This rearrangement joins TRBV18 to TRBJ2-7; D may match TRBD1 or TRBD2 (5 bases each). Trimming shortened V by 4 bases and J by 0 bases, and 19 bases separated the two germline ends. Germline lookup yields CDR1 KGHSH and CDR2 LQKENI. The length of the CDR3 is 17 residues. CDR3 in DNA: TGTGCCAGCTCACTCGCCAGGCCAGGGACCAACTCCTACGAGCAGTACTTC. It yields the protein CASSLARPGTNSYEQYF.

In this sample, this clonotype turned up once. This chain uses TRBV19 with TRBJ2-7; D tentatively reads TRBD1 or TRBD2 (5 bases each). The CDR3 runs to 14 residues. The V gene's germline CDR1 is LNHDA and CDR2 SQIVND (reference sequence). V dropped 1 base and J dropped 1 base, with 8 bases sitting between them. The CDR3 bases are TGTGCCAGTAGTATAGTGGGGGTATCCTACGAGCAGTACTTC. Amino acids: CASSIVGVSYEQYF.

This clonotype has a count of ten or more. CDR3 protein: CASSPRTGGDEAFF. The CDR3 region has the DNA TGTGCCAGCTCACCACGCACGGGGGGGGATGAAGCTTTCTTT. The chain links TRBV18 to TRBJ1-1, with a tentative D call TRBD1 (5 bases). In germline, CDR1 is KGHSH, CDR2 LQKENI. The CDR3 contains 14 residues. V was clipped by 1 base and J by 7 bases, with 13 bases between them.

Many counts were recorded for this clonotype. CDR3 protein: CASSSTDGSGANVLTF. Written as DNA, the CDR3 is TGTGCCAGCAGTTCGACTGACGGCTCTGGGGCCAACGTCCTGACTTTC. This chain links TRBV12-3 or TRBV12-4 with TRBJ2-6; D is ambiguous. V lost 4 bases and J lost 0, with 10 bases in between. There are 16 residues in the CDR3.

As regards this clonotype: The junction differs from germline at one of its ends, possibly a read error. This chain uses TRBV18 with TRBJ1-1; the match to TRBD1 covers 8 bases. CDR1 and CDR2 (germline): KGHSH, LQKENI. The CDR3 extends over 16 amino acids. The CDR3 DNA sequence: TGTGCCGGCTCACTGACCGGGACAGGCATGAACACTGAAGCTTTCTTT. Encoded protein: CAGSLTGTGMNTEAFF.

The chain employs TRBV30 and TRBJ1-1, with 7 bases that match TRBD1. Germline values: CDR1 GTSNPN, CDR2 SVGIG (reference sequence). The CDR3 is 13 residues long. Losses at the gene ends were 4 bases for V and 1 base for J; bases not matched to a gene: 3. CDR3: CAWTGQPNTEAFF. CDR3 coding DNA: TGTGCCTGGACGGGACAGCCGAACACTGAAGCTTTCTTT.

Only a few counts were recorded for this clonotype. The genes are TRBV27 and TRBJ1-2, with D possibly being TRBD1 (6 bases). The CDR3 is 13 residues long. Germline V gene sequence: CDR1 MNHEY, CDR2 SMNVEV (reference sequence). V was shortened by 8 bases and J by 5 bases, with 15 bases between the two germline ends. The CDR3 spells CASAEWGAYGYTF. In DNA, the CDR3 is TGTGCCAGCGCTGAATGGGGGGCGTATGGCTACACCTTC.

This clonotype was observed a handful of times. V is TRBV29-1 and J is TRBJ2-7; 9 nucleotides match TRBD1. CDR1 is SQVTM, CDR2 ANQGSEA, per germline. The CDR3 runs 13 residues. V was pared by 6 bases and J by 2 bases, with 5 bases of the junction left unmatched. CDR3 nucleotide sequence: TGCAGCGTCGCTACAGGGGGCCCCTACGAGCAGTACTTC. Protein product: CSVATGGPYEQYF.

This clonotype was seen a few times. The V call is TRBV4-2, the J call TRBJ1-5; possible D gene TRBD1, 6 bases. This CDR3 comprises 16 residues. From germline, CDR1 is LGHNA and CDR2 YNFKEQ. Trimming pared 0 bases from V and 6 bases from J, leaving 15 bases between. The CDR3 nucleotides read TGTGCCAGCAGCCAAGAAGGTGGGACAAGGCGTCAGCCCCAGCATTTT. Protein: CASSQEGGTRRQPQHF.

The sample holds many counts of this clonotype. This chain uses TRBV20-1 with TRBJ2-1; unclear D gene. The V gene's germline CDR1 is DFQATT and CDR2 SNEGSKA (reference sequence). The V gene lost 4 bases and the J gene lost 7 bases, with 20 bases spanning the gap. The CDR3 has 15 amino acids. The CDR3 coding sequence is TGCAGTGCTACCCCAATTAAGCGAAACAGTAATGAGCAGTTCTTC. Protein product: CSATPIKRNSNEQFF.

This sequence joins TRBV5-4 and TRBJ2-1, with D uncertain. This CDR3 has 15 amino acids. Germline V gene data show CDR1 as SGHNT and CDR2 as YYREEE (reference sequence). The ends were cut back, 0 bases at V and 3 bases at J, with 10 bases in the middle. The CDR3 reads CASSLAGRIYNEQFF. CDR3 DNA sequence: TGTGCCAGCAGCTTGGCCGGCAGAATCTACAATGAGCAGTTCTTC.

The CDR3 sequence: CASTDGWNSPLHF. In nucleotides, the CDR3 is TGTGCCAGCACCGACGGATGGAATTCACCCCTCCACTTT. This sequence joins TRBV2 and TRBJ1-6; D is unclear. Germline CDR1 is SNHLY and CDR2 is FYNNEI. The CDR3 loop spans 13 amino acids. V lost 7 bases to trimming and J lost 7 bases, with 11 bases between them.

This clonotype was counted at least ten times. The CDR3 loop reads CASSLWAVRETQYF. In nucleotides, the CDR3 is TGTGCCAGCAGTTTATGGGCCGTGCGAGAGACCCAGTACTTC. V usage is TRBV28 and J usage is TRBJ2-5; D remains unclear. Trimming cost V 0 bases and J 4 bases, with 9 bases left between them. Germline CDR1 is MDHEN and CDR2 is SYDVKM. This CDR3 has 14 residues.

This clonotype was seen many times. V and J are TRBV7-9 and TRBJ2-7; the D gene is possibly TRBD1 (5 bases). Germline-derived CDR1 and CDR2 are SEHNR and FQNEAQ (reference sequence). This CDR3 has 14 residues. Trimming removed 2 bases from V and 3 bases from J, with 11 bases in between. CDR3 coding DNA: TGTGCCAGCAGCTTACCCACAGGATTCTACGAGCAGTACTTC. Translating it yields CASSLPTGFYEQYF.

Regarding this clonotype: Since a much larger clone is just one base distant, this may be a read error. This chain joins TRBV28 and TRBJ2-2; D is uncertain. The CDR3 is 16 amino acids. Germline loops: CDR1 MDHEN, CDR2 SYDVKM. V shed 6 bases and J shed 4 bases, with 18 bases lying between them. Here the CDR3 reads CASSPRRRTGTGELFF. The CDR3 DNA reads TGTGCCAGCAGCCCTCGGCGGCGGACGGGCACCGGGGAGCTGTTTTTT.

This clonotype was picked up many times. The chain couples TRBV7-6 to TRBJ2-2; 9 bases agree with TRBD1. The V gene end was trimmed by 4 bases and the J gene end by 4 bases; junction bases not matched to a gene: 7. The CDR3 is 16 residues long. Germline loops: CDR1 SGHVS, CDR2 FNYEAQ. CDR3 bases: TGTGCCAGCAGCTCAGGGACAGGGAGACTCACCGGGGAGCTGTTTTTT. This sequence encodes CASSSGTGRLTGELFF.

This clonotype is a singleton in its sample. A much larger clone differs by one base, so this may be a read error. The genes are TRBV28 and TRBJ1-6, with D hard to call. The germline V gene has CDR1 MDHEN and CDR2 SYDVKM. There are 11 residues in the CDR3. V was cut by 6 bases and J by 9 bases, with 6 bases left in between. This chain's CDR3 is CASSRFSPLHF. The CDR3 bases are TGTGCCAGCAGCCGGTTTTCACCCCTCCACTTT.

This clonotype has only a few counts. The chain has TRBV20-1 and TRBJ2-2; 11 nucleotides agree with TRBD2. The trim removed 1 base at V and 2 bases at J, leaving 6 bases unmatched. CDR3 length: 17 residues. CDR1 DFQATT and CDR2 SNEGSKA come from the germline V gene (reference sequence). Here the CDR3 DNA reads TGCAGTGCTAGAGTTTTAGCGGGGGGGCCTAACACCGGGGAGCTGTTTTTT. Residues: CSARVLAGGPNTGELFF.

This clonotype was found a few times. This rearrangement joins TRBV10-3 to TRBJ1-1; D is perhaps TRBD1 (5 bases). The CDR3 length is 12 residues. Germline CDR1 is ENHRY and CDR2 is SYGVKD. V gave up 2 bases and J gave up 8 bases, with 9 bases separating them. CDR3 amino acids: CAISEVGVEAFF. The DNA for the CDR3 is TGTGCCATCAGTGAGGTAGGGGTCGAAGCTTTCTTT.

CDR3 sequence reads: CASSPQGMGVSTGELFF. CDR3 nucleotide sequence: TGTGCCAGCTCACCACAGGGGATGGGAGTGAGCACCGGGGAGCTGTTTTTT. The rearrangement links TRBV18 to TRBJ2-2; D is possibly TRBD1 or TRBD2 (5 bases each). From germline, CDR1 is KGHSH and CDR2 LQKENI. The CDR3 loop spans 17 amino acids. The germline V and J ends were trimmed by 1 base and 4 bases, with 16 bases remaining between them.

This clonotype was observed at least ten times. The V and J genes are TRBV12-3 or TRBV12-4 and TRBJ1-2; the D gene is possibly TRBD1 (5 bases). This CDR3 has 14 amino acids. Trimming stripped 6 bases from V and 3 bases from J, with 14 bases between. The CDR3 loop is CASSPGGVYYGYTF. CDR3 DNA: TGTGCCAGCAGCCCCGGGGGGGTTTACTATGGCTACACCTTC.

The rearrangement links TRBV6-1 to TRBJ2-5; 7 nucleotides agree with TRBD2. Trimming removed 5 bases from V and 5 bases from J; junction bases left unmatched: 5. The V gene's germline CDR1 is MNHNS and CDR2 SASEGT. The CDR3 extends over 13 amino acids. CDR3 residues: CASSFGRKETQYF. The CDR3 DNA sequence: TGTGCCAGCAGTTTCGGGAGGAAGGAGACCCAGTACTTC.

This clonotype was seen ten or more times. The chain employs TRBV7-3 and TRBJ2-2, with 7 bases lining up with TRBD2. This CDR3 region has 14 residues. Germline V gene sequence: CDR1 SGHTA, CDR2 FQGTGA. V shed 1 base and J 4 bases; nucleotides not matched to a gene: 0. CDR3 in amino acids: CASSLREGTGELFF. For the CDR3, the DNA is TGTGCCAGCAGCTTAAGGGAGGGCACCGGGGAGCTGTTTTTT.

The CDR3 loop is CSVVAGEIYEQYF. The CDR3 nucleotides read TGCAGCGTTGTGGCGGGAGAGATCTACGAGCAGTACTTC. The chain joins TRBV29-1 to TRBJ2-7; TRBD2 matches at 7 bases. Germline lookup yields CDR1 SQVTM and CDR2 ANQGSEA. V gave up 4 bases and J gave up 3 bases; unmatched junction bases: 6. This CDR3 has 13 amino acids.

The V gene is TRBV5-1, the J gene TRBJ2-7; possible D gene TRBD2, 6 bases. CDR3 length: 14 amino acids. From germline, CDR1 is SGHRS and CDR2 YFSETQ. Trimming took 2 bases from V and 1 from J, leaving 10 bases between them. DNA of the CDR3: TGCGCCAGCAGCTTCACAGCGGGTTCCTACGAGCAGTACTTC. Translated: CASSFTAGSYEQYF.